The entry below describes one T cell receptor beta chain. Its specificity is unknown. This sample was taken from a study of PD-L1 blockade in urothelial cancer. Germline values: CDR1 SEHNR, CDR2 FQNEAQ (reference sequence). V lost 5 bases and J lost 4; bases outside the gene matches: 9. The CDR3 runs 15 residues. Study-wide points: Patients with durable benefit had greater blood expansion of tumor-associated TCR clones 3 weeks into treatment.

Time point of the sample: pretreatment peripheral blood. Patients presented with locally advanced or metastatic urothelial carcinoma. Generated by immunoSEQ multiplex PCR, the TCRdb table keeps only in-frame clones and is missing some. The sample shows 49,000 or so clones, 75% to 85% of them seen only once. The sample here was PBMCs, taken around atezolizumab (anti-PD-L1) treatment. J is TRBJ1-2 and V is TRBV7-9; 8 nucleotides match TRBD1. The TCR sequence derives from a man between 65 and 85 years old with urothelial cancer. CDR3: CASSQTGGPFYGYTF. CDR3 DNA: TGTGCCAGCAGCCAAACAGGGGGTCCCTTCTATGGCTACACCTTC.